These T cell receptor beta chains were read from a single sample in a study of T cell responses to AZD1222 COVID-19 vaccine. The data were produced by immunoSEQ multiplex PCR, yet TCRdb's version contains in-frame clones alone and is incomplete. This repertoire includes over 140,000 clones. The sequencing input was peripheral blood. These receptors were taken from an adult in good health. The CDR3 runs from the conserved cysteine through the conserved F or W. The D gene is left open where the match is weak.

d_call,cdr3_length,v_call,j_call,cdr3_aa,cdr3_nt
.,16,TRBV15,TRBJ1-2,CATSRDPEGEHYGYTF,TGTGCCACCAGCAGAGATCCGGAAGGGGAACACTATGGCTACACCTTC
TRBD2,16,TRBV5-4,TRBJ2-3,CASSLVGGGAGGTQYF,TGTGCCAGCAGCTTGGTTGGCGGGGGGGCCGGGGGTACGCAGTATTTT
TRBD1,13,TRBV11-1,TRBJ2-7,CASSAYRGLEQYF,TGTGCCAGCAGCGCCTACAGGGGGCTCGAGCAGTACTTC
.,14,TRBV2,TRBJ1-2,CASSEGGAPYGYTF,TGTGCCAGCAGTGAAGGTGGGGCGCCATATGGCTACACCTTC
TRBD1,15,TRBV6-1,TRBJ1-2,CASSEARTGGNGYTF,TGTGCCAGCAGTGAAGCAAGGACAGGGGGGAATGGCTACACCTTC
TRBD1,14,TRBV5-4,TRBJ1-3,CASSLSGGDNTIYF,TGTGCCAGCAGCTTGTCAGGGGGGGACAACACCATATATTTT
.,16,TRBV15,TRBJ2-4,CATSNPGRADQNIQYF,TGTGCCACCAGCAACCCCGGCAGGGCTGACCAAAACATTCAGTACTTC
TRBD1,16,TRBV3-1/TRBV3-2,TRBJ1-2,CASSQVRTGGAVGYTF,TGTGCCAGCAGCCAAGTCCGTACAGGGGGCGCGGTTGGCTACACCTTC
.,13,TRBV12-3/TRBV12-4,TRBJ2-1,CASSNYNNNEQFF,TGTGCCAGCAGTAACTACAACAACAATGAGCAGTTCTTC
.,13,TRBV3-1/TRBV3-2,TRBJ1-2,CASSQSREGGYTF,TGTGCCAGCAGCCAAAGCCGCGAGGGTGGCTACACCTTC
.,16,TRBV5-1,TRBJ1-5,CASSLDPRGADQPQHF,TGCGCCAGCAGCTTGGACCCACGGGGGGCGGATCAGCCCCAGCATTTT
.,16,TRBV19,TRBJ1-4,CASRRGGSGGNEKLFF,TGTGCCAGTAGGCGAGGGGGATCTGGTGGTAATGAAAAACTGTTTTTT
.,15,TRBV7-3,TRBJ2-1,CASQALPGNYNEQFF,TGTGCCAGCCAAGCCCTCCCCGGCAACTACAATGAGCAGTTCTTC
.,15,TRBV21-1,TRBJ2-5,CASALRRRAPETQYF,TGTGCCAGCGCCCTTAGGAGGAGGGCCCCCGAGACCCAGTACTTC
.,15,TRBV6-5,TRBJ2-2,CASRWGSGYSGELFF,TGTGCCAGCAGATGGGGTAGCGGCTACTCCGGGGAGCTGTTTTTT
.,13,TRBV4-3,TRBJ2-5,CASSQRDSETQYF,TGCGCCAGCAGCCAACGGGACTCGGAGACCCAGTACTTC
TRBD1,15,TRBV7-6,TRBJ1-1,CASSLETGGLSEAFF,TGTGCCAGCAGCCTAGAGACAGGGGGTCTCTCTGAAGCTTTCTTT
TRBD1,15,TRBV7-9,TRBJ1-5,CASSQGTGAQQPQHF,TGTGCCAGCAGTCAAGGGACAGGGGCCCAACAGCCCCAGCATTTT
.,15,TRBV6-5,TRBJ1-3,CASRTGGGSGNTIYF,TGTGCCAGTAGGACCGGGGGGGGTTCTGGAAACACCATATATTTT
.,15,TRBV11-2,TRBJ2-7,CASTQSSTGPYEQYF,TGTGCCAGCACCCAATCATCGACAGGCCCCTACGAGCAGTACTTC
.,14,TRBV18,TRBJ1-5,CASSPLGIDQPQHF,TGTGCCAGCTCACCACTGGGTATCGATCAGCCCCAGCATTTT
.,17,TRBV6-1,TRBJ1-1,CASSEARGRGVSTEAFF,TGTGCCAGCAGTGAAGCGCGGGGCAGGGGAGTTAGCACTGAAGCTTTCTTT
TRBD1,15,TRBV9,TRBJ2-1,CASSPRQGATGEQFF,TGTGCCAGCAGCCCCCGACAGGGGGCAACGGGAGAGCAGTTCTTC
TRBD1,18,TRBV11-2,TRBJ1-6,CASSLEVGLGTGRSPLHF,TGTGCCAGCAGCTTAGAGGTGGGGCTCGGGACAGGCCGTTCACCCCTCCACTTT
.,16,TRBV15,TRBJ1-1,CATSTRGHSRDTEAFF,TGTGCCACCAGCACTAGAGGACATTCCCGGGACACTGAAGCTTTCTTT
TRBD1,15,TRBV15,TRBJ1-3,CATSRGTGTGNTIYF,TGTGCCACCAGCAGGGGGACAGGAACTGGAAACACCATATATTTT
.,14,TRBV14,TRBJ1-1,CASSQDAGVTEAFF,TGTGCCAGCAGCCAAGATGCGGGAGTCACTGAAGCTTTCTTT
.,17,TRBV18,TRBJ1-5,CASSPTTGLGGNQPQHF,TGTGCCAGCTCACCCACCACGGGCCTTGGGGGCAATCAGCCCCAGCATTTT
.,15,TRBV5-8,TRBJ1-5,CASSLMVVSNQPQHF,TGTGCCAGCAGCTTGATGGTTGTTAGCAATCAGCCCCAGCATTTT
.,18,TRBV28,TRBJ2-2,CASSLRQGWGGNTGELFF,TGTGCCAGCAGTTTAAGGCAGGGGTGGGGAGGCAACACCGGGGAGCTGTTTTTT
TRBD2,15,TRBV7-9,TRBJ2-7,CASSSRSGGDYEQYF,TGTGCCAGCAGCTCCCGTAGCGGGGGGGACTACGAGCAGTACTTC
.,15,TRBV20-1,TRBJ1-5,CSASTPGHLNQPQHF,TGCAGTGCTAGTACTCCCGGGCACCTTAATCAGCCCCAGCATTTT
TRBD2,17,TRBV5-5,TRBJ2-5,CASRAGPGTSGLETQYF,TGTGCCAGCAGAGCAGGTCCCGGGACTAGCGGCCTAGAGACCCAGTACTTC
TRBD1,16,TRBV7-9,TRBJ1-2,CASSPRDRGSNYGYTF,TGTGCCAGCAGCCCCCGGGACAGGGGATCGAACTATGGCTACACCTTC
.,13,TRBV18,TRBJ2-5,CASSPVTQETQYF,TGTGCCAGCTCACCAGTCACCCAAGAGACCCAGTACTTC
TRBD1,16,TRBV3-1/TRBV3-2,TRBJ1-2,CASSQGWDRPAGGYTF,TGTGCCAGCAGCCAAGGTTGGGACAGGCCGGCGGGCGGCTACACCTTC
.,17,TRBV27,TRBJ2-1,CASSPMDVGQTLSGQFF,TGTGCCAGCAGTCCCATGGACGTGGGACAAACGCTTAGCGGGCAGTTCTTC
.,12,TRBV30,TRBJ2-5,CAWRDAGETQYF,TGTGCCTGGAGGGATGCGGGAGAGACCCAGTACTTC
TRBD2,14,TRBV18,TRBJ2-1,CATTGGSSYNEQFF,TGTGCCACCACCGGGGGGAGCTCCTACAATGAGCAGTTCTTC
.,13,TRBV5-1,TRBJ2-3,CASSLELLDTQYF,TGCGCCAGCAGCCTAGAACTCTTGGATACGCAGTATTTT
TRBD1,16,TRBV19,TRBJ1-1,CASKPLGTVMNTEAFF,TGTGCCAGTAAACCCCTCGGGACAGTAATGAACACTGAAGCTTTCTTT
.,13,TRBV9,TRBJ1-2,CASSVGPNYGYTF,TGTGCCAGCAGCGTAGGGCCTAACTATGGCTACACCTTC
.,14,TRBV18,TRBJ1-2,CASSPPGAVYGYTF,TGTGCCAGCTCACCCCCCGGGGCTGTCTATGGCTACACCTTC
.,16,TRBV18,TRBJ2-7,CASSPFPLITSYEQYF,TGTGCCAGCTCACCATTCCCCCTAATTACCTCCTACGAGCAGTACTTC
.,13,TRBV6-1,TRBJ1-1,CASSEGRVTEAFF,TGTGCCAGCAGTGAGGGGAGGGTGACTGAAGCTTTCTTT
TRBD2,18,TRBV5-1,TRBJ2-3,CASSYGLAGGPVIDTQYF,TGCGCCAGCAGCTACGGACTAGCGGGGGGGCCAGTTATAGATACGCAGTATTTT
.,12,TRBV5-1,TRBJ2-5,CASSFLGMTQYF,TGCGCCAGCAGCTTTTTAGGAATGACCCAGTACTTC
TRBD1,15,TRBV5-1,TRBJ1-1,CASSLEGDRGTEAFF,TGCGCCAGCAGCTTGGAGGGGGACAGGGGCACTGAAGCTTTCTTT
TRBD1,18,TRBV4-2,TRBJ2-3,CASSQALRDRGGTDTQYF,TGTGCCAGCAGCCAAGCTTTACGGGACAGAGGGGGCACAGATACGCAGTATTTT
.,16,TRBV4-2,TRBJ1-2,CASSQDLMTANYGYTF,TGTGCCAGCAGCCAAGACCTAATGACAGCGAACTATGGCTACACCTTC
.,13,TRBV7-3,TRBJ1-3,CASSLGRGDTIYF,TGTGCCAGCAGCTTAGGACGTGGGGACACCATATATTTT
.,12,TRBV21-1,TRBJ1-5,CASSSRGQPQHF,TGTGCCAGCAGCTCACGGGGTCAGCCCCAGCATTTT
.,12,TRBV3-1/TRBV3-2,TRBJ1-2,CASSQVNYGYTF,TGTGCCAGCAGCCAAGTAAACTATGGCTACACCTTC